The entry below gives a single T cell receptor (beta chain) sequence along with its context. The antigen this receptor binds is unknown. Base qualities are not at hand, and no much larger clone is one base apart. The data derive from a study of blood T cell repertoires in COVID-19 (dated by TCRdb to the early 2020s). Background on the whole study: Samples from collaborators originated in the United States, Italy and Spain and spanned both the acute and convalescent phases of COVID-19. The dataset comprised deeply sampled blood TCRbeta repertoires from subjects exposed to, actively infected with, or recovered from COVID-19. Samples came from the ongoing ImmuneRACE study (first 160 participants) plus 1,254 subjects from 6 global collaborators. Sample metadata almost always included a de-identified subject ID, COVID-19 status, age in years and sex. The prospective study material was composed of cDNA or gDNA derived from T cells, B-cell-depleted T cells, or PBMCs. The repertoires were released in a freely available public database intended as a resource for research on the immune response to SARS-CoV-2. Where HLA class I and class II types were available, the types were taken from metadata supplied by the sample provider, not from assay-based typing. Study-wide findings and limitations: How much clinical and demographic metadata was included differed by source and by participant, and the metadata was provided uncurated.

Whole blood was collected in K2EDTA tubes by collaborating institutions according to the institutions' own protocols. For TCRbeta analysis, collaborator samples were shipped as frozen whole blood, as isolated PBMCs, or as DNA extracted from either sample type. TCRbeta CDR3 regions were amplified from genomic DNA using the immunoSEQ Assay, a bias-controlled multiplex PCR. Per the original workflow: Within the assay, amplification of reference gene primers was used to estimate how many nucleated cells each sample contained. To quantify the absolute abundance of each unique TCRbeta CDR3 rearrangement, sequence reads were collapsed and filtered. For each sample, productive Simpson clonality was calculated as the square root of Simpson's diversity index across productive rearrangements. Entries here come from immuneACCESS through TCRdb and include only in-frame sequences with V and J called. Some clones fail to appear in such tables; in the studies checked, an unresolved V gene covers under half of the shortfall, and the cause of the remainder is unknown. D and trimming come from the DNA, and the V and J calls and clone size come from that table. This sample holds about 250,000 clones; just over 85% were observed only once. The top ten clones comprise over 1.1% of the sample.

This TCR was sampled from a man aged 80 or over with acute or convalescent COVID-19. The sequenced material came from peripheral blood.

The nucleotides read TGTGCCAGCAGCAATGTACTAGGTGGAAACACCATATATTTT. This encodes CASSNVLGGNTIYF. The chain couples TRBV6-6 to TRBJ1-3, with no confidently assigned D gene. V sheds 6 bases and J sheds 3 bases, leaving 12 bases between their ends. Inclusive of the bounding cysteine and phenylalanine, the CDR3 is 14 residues long. Just the 42-base CDR3 DNA is kept, in frame starting at base 1. Looking up the germline V gene (reference sequence) yields CDR1 MNHNY and CDR2 SVGAGI.